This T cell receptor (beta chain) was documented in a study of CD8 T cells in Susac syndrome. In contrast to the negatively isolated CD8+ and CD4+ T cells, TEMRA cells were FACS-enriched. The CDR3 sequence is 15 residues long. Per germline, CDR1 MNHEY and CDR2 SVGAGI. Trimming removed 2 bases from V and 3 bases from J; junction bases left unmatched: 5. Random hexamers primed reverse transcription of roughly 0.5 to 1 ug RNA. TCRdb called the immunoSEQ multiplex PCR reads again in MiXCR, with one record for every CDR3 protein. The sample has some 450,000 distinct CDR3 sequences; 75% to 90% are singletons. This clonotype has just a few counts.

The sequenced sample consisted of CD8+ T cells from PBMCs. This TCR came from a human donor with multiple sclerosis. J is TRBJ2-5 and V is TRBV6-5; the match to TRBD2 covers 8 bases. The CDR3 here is CASSYIAGLKETQYF. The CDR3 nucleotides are TGTGCCAGCAGTTACATAGCGGGGTTAAAAGAGACCCAGTACTTC.